These 20 T cell receptor beta chains came from one sample sequenced in a study of T cells in Graves' hyperthyroidism and ophthalmopathy. Amplification of TCR beta CDR3 regions used RNA as the template. Primed by the HTBI set, a first-round RT-PCR was run on the TCR CDR3. TCRdb recomputed calls from the multiplex PCR reads with MiXCR, one row per CDR3 protein. The repertoire has hundreds of thousands of distinct CDR3 sequences, around 16% of them found once; the top ten carry just under 8%. Sequenced: blood. The receptors stem from a woman aged 18-29 years with Graves' hyperthyroidism.

This clonotype showed up many times. The chain carries TRBV24-1 and TRBJ1-1, with unresolved D. The CDR3 is 11 residues long. Trimming took 6 bases from V and 4 from J, leaving 5 bases between them. CDR1 is KGHDR and CDR2 is SFDVKD in the germline V gene. The CDR3 DNA follows: TGTGCCACCAGTTATGGCACTGAAGCTTTCTTT. Protein sequence: CATSYGTEAFF.

This clonotype has at least ten counts. The rearrangement links TRBV2 to TRBJ2-1, with 8 nucleotides matching TRBD2. V shed 3 bases, J shed 7 bases, and the junction held 8 bases outside the gene matches. This CDR3 is built from 15 residues. CDR1 is SNHLY, CDR2 FYNNEI, per germline. The CDR3 reads CASSDRAGGGNEQFF. CDR3 DNA: TGTGCCAGCAGTGACCGGGCGGGGGGCGGAAATGAGCAGTTCTTC.

This clonotype was detected ten times or more. The J gene is TRBJ2-7, the V gene TRBV5-1; 7 bases are shared with TRBD2. CDR1 and CDR2 (germline): SGHRS, YFSETQ. The CDR3 length is 14 residues. V was clipped by 1 base and J by 3 bases; unmatched bases: 4. Written as DNA, the CDR3 is TGCGCCAGCAGCTTGACGGCGGGAGTCTACGAGCAGTACTTC. It yields the protein CASSLTAGVYEQYF.

This clonotype has ten or more counts. The rearrangement uses TRBV20-1 and TRBJ2-5; 11 bases match TRBD2. V dropped 3 bases and J dropped 5; count of bases not matched to a gene: 5. The CDR3 is 14 amino acids. From germline, CDR1 is DFQATT and CDR2 SNEGSKA (reference sequence). This chain's CDR3 is CSASRIAGGETQYF. In DNA form, the CDR3 reads TGCAGTGCTAGTCGGATAGCGGGGGGGGAGACCCAGTACTTC.

This clonotype has a count of ten or more. J is TRBJ1-6 and V is TRBV5-1; D call uncertain. There are 15 residues in the CDR3. Trimming took 0 bases from V and 8 from J, leaving 12 bases between them. Germline V gene data show CDR1 as SGHRS and CDR2 as YFSETQ. Written as DNA, the CDR3 is TGCGCCAGCAGCTTGGGTTCCGGTGGGCATTCACCCCTCCACTTT. Residues: CASSLGSGGHSPLHF. Variable domain in full (rest from reference TRBV5-1 and TRBJ1-6): KAGVTQTPRYLIKTRGQQVTLSCSPISGHRSVSWYQQTPGQGLQFLFEYFSETQRNKGNFPGRFSGRQFSNSRSEMNVSTLELGDSALYLCASSLGSGGHSPLHFGNGTRLTVT.

This clonotype was seen many times. V is TRBV7-6 and J is TRBJ2-2, with 9 bases that match TRBD2. The V segment lost 5 bases and the J segment 2 bases; nucleotides outside the gene matches: 3. The germline V gene encodes CDR1 SGHVS and CDR2 FNYEAQ. This CDR3 contains 15 residues. CDR3 nucleotides: TGTGCCAGCAGCACGACTAGCGGTAACACCGGGGAGCTGTTTTTT. Protein sequence: CASSTTSGNTGELFF.

On this clonotype itself: This may come from a read error, since a much larger clone is one base off. The CDR3: CASSSLIGPDTQYF. The CDR3 DNA reads TGTGCCAGCAGCTCCCTCATAGGGCCGGATACGCAGTATTTT. The J gene is TRBJ2-3, the V gene TRBV7-8, with no clear D. CDR1 and CDR2 (germline): SGHVS, FQNEAQ. Trimming pared 4 bases from V and 6 bases from J, leaving 14 bases between. The CDR3 sequence is 14 residues long.

About this clonotype: This may be a read error: a much more frequent sequence differs by one nucleotide. CDR3 protein: CAWGRDSNYGHTF. For the CDR3, the DNA is TGTGCCTGGGGACGGGACTCAAACTATGGCCACACCTTC. The chain employs TRBV30 and TRBJ1-2; possibly TRBD1 for D (5 bases). The CDR3 loop spans 13 amino acids. Per the germline V gene, CDR1 is GTSNPN and CDR2 is SVGIG (reference sequence).

There are many counts of this clonotype. The rearrangement uses TRBV28 and TRBJ1-6; perhaps TRBD1 as D (5 bases). Germline CDR1 is MDHEN and CDR2 is SYDVKM. This CDR3 comprises 15 residues. V lost 6 bases and J lost 1, with 10 bases in between. In DNA form, the CDR3 reads TGTGCCAGCAGCACGACAGAGTCCTATAATTCACCCCTCCACTTT. Its translation is CASSTTESYNSPLHF.

In its sample, this clonotype was seen a few times. This chain joins TRBV7-9 and TRBJ1-6; 9 bases fit TRBD1. The J segment lost 10 bases and the V segment lost 5 bases, leaving 6 bases of the junction unmatched. Germline values: CDR1 SEHNR, CDR2 FQNEAQ (reference sequence). The CDR3 sequence is 14 residues long. This CDR3 reads CASSRTGEVSPLHF. For the CDR3, the DNA is TGTGCCAGCAGCAGGACAGGGGAAGTATCACCCCTCCACTTT.

This clonotype has more than one count but fewer than ten. This sequence joins TRBV19 and TRBJ2-7; a weak D match, TRBD2 (5 bases). Deletions cut 4 bases from V and 2 bases from J, with 12 bases between. The CDR3 consists of 14 residues. Per germline, CDR1 LNHDA and CDR2 SQIVND (reference sequence). CDR3 DNA sequence: TGTGCCAGTAGTAATGAGGGCCTCACCTACGAGCAGTACTTC. It codes for CASSNEGLTYEQYF. The variable domain in full, with the rest retrieved from reference TRBV19 and TRBJ2-7, is DGGITQSPKYLFRKEGQNVTLSCEQNLNHDAMYWYRQDPGQGLRLIYYSQIVNDFQKGDIAEGYSVSREKKESFPLTVTSAQKNPTAFYLCASSNEGLTYEQYFGPGTRLTVT.

This clonotype was observed many times. The chain combines TRBV20-1 with TRBJ1-1; D uncertain. V lost 2 bases and J 6 bases, leaving 7 bases between the germline ends. From germline, CDR1 is DFQATT and CDR2 SNEGSKA (reference sequence). The CDR3 consists of 11 residues. The CDR3 DNA sequence: TGCAGTGCTAGAAAAGAGGCTGAAGCTTTCTTT. This codes for CSARKEAEAFF.

This clonotype was seen at least ten times. This chain connects TRBV6-1 to TRBJ2-7; 8 bases fit TRBD2. V gave up 4 bases and J gave up 0 bases; unmatched junction bases: 2. CDR1 and CDR2 from the germline V gene are MNHNS and SASEGT. The CDR3 extends over 14 amino acids. In DNA form, the CDR3 reads TGTGCCAGCAGTGGGAGCGGGGGCTCCTACGAGCAGTACTTC. This encodes CASSGSGGSYEQYF.

This chain links TRBV6-1 with TRBJ1-1; 7 nucleotides line up with TRBD1. CDR1 MNHNS and CDR2 SASEGT come from the germline V gene. Trimming took 1 base from V and 5 from J; bases not matched to a gene: 7. This CDR3 contains 15 residues. This CDR3 reads CASSEVSGGDTEAFF. In DNA, the CDR3 is TGTGCCAGCAGTGAAGTGTCAGGGGGAGATACTGAAGCTTTCTTT.

This clonotype was picked up many times. The DNA of the CDR3 is TGTGCCACCAGCTCTGGTATGAGGACAGGGGGCGACGAGCAGTACTTC. It encodes CATSSGMRTGGDEQYF. The rearrangement links TRBV15 to TRBJ2-7; 11 nucleotides align to TRBD1. The CDR3 is made up of 16 amino acids. J lost 5 bases, V lost 5 bases, and 11 bases had no gene match. Germline lookup yields CDR1 LNHNV and CDR2 YYDKDF (reference sequence).

This rearrangement joins TRBV4-2 to TRBJ2-5; 12 bases match TRBD2. V was clipped by 1 base and J by 3 bases; unmatched bases: 9. In germline, CDR1 is LGHNA, CDR2 YNFKEQ. There are 18 residues in the CDR3. CDR3 sequence reads: CASSQGLAGAKGEETQYF. The CDR3 bases are TGTGCCAGCAGCCAAGGACTAGCGGGGGCAAAGGGAGAAGAGACCCAGTACTTC.

V and J are TRBV12-5 and TRBJ1-4; TRBD1 matches at 8 bases. The CDR3 length is 12 residues. With 5 bases clipped from V and 11 bases from J, the junction kept 4 bases outside the gene matches. The germline V gene has CDR1 LGHNT and CDR2 FRNRAP. The CDR3 here is CASGPRTGKLFF. DNA of the CDR3: TGTGCTAGTGGTCCCAGGACAGGGAAACTGTTTTTT.

This CDR3 reads CASSSRQGTGANVLTF. The CDR3 nucleotides are TGCGCCAGCAGCTCGCGACAGGGGACTGGGGCCAACGTCCTGACTTTC. V is TRBV5-1 and J is TRBJ2-6; TRBD1 matches 8 bases. Looked up from germline, CDR1 is SGHRS and CDR2 is YFSETQ. The V gene end was trimmed by 3 bases and the J gene end by 2 bases; junction bases not matched to a gene: 4. CDR3 length: 16 amino acids.

This sequence joins TRBV12-3 or TRBV12-4 and TRBJ1-5; D perhaps matches TRBD1 (5 bases). The V end lost 6 bases, the J end lost 4 bases, and 25 bases lay between the germline ends. The CDR3 consists of 18 residues. The CDR3 DNA follows: TGTGCCAGCAGCCAGGGACTAGCCTCCGGGGAGCTTAATCAGCCCCAGCATTTT. It codes for CASSQGLASGELNQPQHF.

There are a few counts of this clonotype. V and J are TRBV6-1 and TRBJ2-1; 11 nucleotides align to TRBD2. Looked up from germline, CDR1 is MNHNS and CDR2 is SASEGT. This CDR3 region has 15 residues. The ends lost 7 bases at V and 2 bases at J; junction bases unmatched: 4. The CDR3 reads CASTALAGAYNEQFF. CDR3 DNA: TGTGCCAGCACCGCACTAGCGGGAGCCTACAATGAGCAGTTCTTC.